This is a list of T cell receptor beta chains from one sample in a study of identical twins. TCRdb redid the calling of the 5' RACE reads with MiXCR, one entry per CDR3 protein. The sample consists of about 530,000 distinct CDR3 sequences, about a fifth of them appearing once. These data were also filed under a second study, of yellow fever vaccine responses in identical twins.

The sample was CD4+ T cells sorted from blood. Source of these receptors: a woman between 18 and 29 years old in good health. CDR3s include the opening cysteine and the closing phenylalanine or tryptophan. Each record gives: CDR3 DNA, CDR3 protein, V gene, J gene, D gene, clone size, CDR3 length. A D gene is named only where the DNA matches it firmly. Clone size, where shown, is once, few, many, or a class for clones that have expanded.

TGTGCCAGCAGCTTAGGTGGGAAAGGGCAAGAGACCCAGTACTTC	CASSLGGKGQETQYF	TRBV7-3	TRBJ2-5	.	few	15
TGCGCCAGCAGCTTGGGAAATTTAGGGAACACCGGGGAGCTGTTTTTT	CASSLGNLGNTGELFF	TRBV5-1	TRBJ2-2	.	.	16
TGTGCCAGCTCACGGACTAGCGGGAATGAGCAGTTCTTC	CASSRTSGNEQFF	TRBV18	TRBJ2-1	TRBD2	.	13
TGTGCCAGCAGCCCCGGGTCTAGCGGGGCCGGGGAGCTGTTTTTT	CASSPGSSGAGELFF	TRBV3-1	TRBJ2-2	TRBD2	.	15
TGTGCCAGCAGCCAAGGGCTTGATGGCTCCTATAATTCACCCCTCCACTTT	CASSQGLDGSYNSPLHF	TRBV4-2	TRBJ1-6	.	.	17
TGCGCCAGCCTTCCTCCGGGGGTCGGGGCCAACGTCCTGACTTTC	CASLPPGVGANVLTF	TRBV5-1	TRBJ2-6	.	few	15
TGTGCCAGCAGCCCCTTGTCAACAGGGAAGGGCACTGAAGCTTTCTTT	CASSPLSTGKGTEAFF	TRBV6-2/TRBV6-3	TRBJ1-1	.	few	16
TGTGCCAGCAGTTTAAAAGCGGAGTTCACAGATACGCAGTATTTT	CASSLKAEFTDTQYF	TRBV12-3/TRBV12-4	TRBJ2-3	.	.	15
TGTGCCAGCGGTAGGGGGGGGAACACTGAAGCTTTCTTT	CASGRGGNTEAFF	TRBV2	TRBJ1-1	.	few	13
TGCAGTGCTAGAGGAAAACAGGGGGCCGCCAAAAACATTCAGTACTTC	CSARGKQGAAKNIQYF	TRBV20-1	TRBJ2-4	TRBD1	few	16
TGTGCCAGCAGTTGGGCGGGCGTATACGAGCAGTACTTC	CASSWAGVYEQYF	TRBV12-3/TRBV12-4	TRBJ2-7	.	few	13
TGCAGTGCAAAGCGGGAGGGCCTGGAGACCCAGTACTTC	CSAKREGLETQYF	TRBV20-1	TRBJ2-5	TRBD2	.	13
TGTGCCAGCAGCCGCGGGTTACTAGCGGGGTCTAATGAGCAGTTCTTC	CASSRGLLAGSNEQFF	TRBV11-1	TRBJ2-1	TRBD2	.	16
TGCAGCGTTGGACGGGCAGGTCAGCCCCAGCATTTT	CSVGRAGQPQHF	TRBV29-1	TRBJ1-5	.	.	12
TGTGCCAGCAGCTTAGTTCGCGGGAGGGCCAATGAGCAGTTCTTC	CASSLVRGRANEQFF	TRBV7-8	TRBJ2-1	TRBD2	.	15
TGCGCCAGCAGTCGGACAGGGGGCGCGGATTCACCCCTCCACTTT	CASSRTGGADSPLHF	TRBV5-1	TRBJ1-6	TRBD1	few	15
TGTGCCGCCCGACTAGCATCCGGGAATGAGCAGTTCTTC	CAARLASGNEQFF	TRBV10-3	TRBJ2-1	TRBD2	.	13
TGTGCCAGCAGTCAACCGAGGGGATCTGAGCAGTTCTTC	CASSQPRGSEQFF	TRBV27	TRBJ2-1	.	.	13
TGTGCCAGCAGCTTATCCCTAAGGGACAGGGGGTCCTATGAGCAGTTCTTC	CASSLSLRDRGSYEQFF	TRBV7-2	TRBJ2-1	TRBD1	.	17
TGTGCCAGCAGTTTTCCAGGGATTGGGGCCAACGTCCTGACTTTC	CASSFPGIGANVLTF	TRBV28	TRBJ2-6	.	few	15
TGTGCCAGCAGCCCCGGACTACCCCCTGACAATGAGCAGTTCTTC	CASSPGLPPDNEQFF	TRBV7-7	TRBJ2-1	.	few	15
TGTGCCAGCAGTTACCAAGATAACTATGGCTACACCTTC	CASSYQDNYGYTF	TRBV6-6	TRBJ1-2	.	.	13
TGTGCCAGCACCAGAAGCGCAGCAGTGGGTCGAAATTCACCCCTCCACTTT	CASTRSAAVGRNSPLHF	TRBV12-3/TRBV12-4	TRBJ1-6	.	.	17
TGTGCCAGCAGTGTCTCCCTTCCGGGTTTACAAGAGACCCAGTACTTC	CASSVSLPGLQETQYF	TRBV2	TRBJ2-5	.	.	16
TGTGCCAGCAGCCAAGTGGGAAGTGACGGCTACACCTTC	CASSQVGSDGYTF	TRBV3-1	TRBJ1-2	.	few	13
TGTGCCAGCTCACCTTGGACTAGCGGCAGCACAGATACGCAGTATTTT	CASSPWTSGSTDTQYF	TRBV18	TRBJ2-3	TRBD2	.	16
TGTGCCAGCAGGGAGACAGGGCGTTATGAAAAACTGTTTTTT	CASRETGRYEKLFF	TRBV12-3/TRBV12-4	TRBJ1-4	TRBD1	.	14
TGTGCCAGCACCACCAATTCCTACGAGCAGTACTTC	CASTTNSYEQYF	TRBV12-3/TRBV12-4	TRBJ2-7	.	few	12
TGTGCCATCACATGGTTACAGGGGGCTGGGGCCAACGTCCTGACTTTC	CAITWLQGAGANVLTF	TRBV10-3	TRBJ2-6	TRBD1	.	16
TGTGCCAGCAACTCTAGGGGACTAGCGGGAGGGGTTGCTTACGAGCAGTACTTC	CASNSRGLAGGVAYEQYF	TRBV12-3/TRBV12-4	TRBJ2-7	TRBD2	few	18
TGTGCCACCAGCAGAGACCGGGGATATCAGCCCCAGCATTTT	CATSRDRGYQPQHF	TRBV15	TRBJ1-5	.	few	14
TGCAGTGCTTCCGGGACTAGCGGTGCTCATCTCCTGGAGGGGGAGACCCAGTACTTC	CSASGTSGAHLLEGETQYF	TRBV20-1	TRBJ2-5	TRBD2	few	19
TGTGCCAGCAGCCAAGGTGGCCCTGGGGCCAACGTCCTGACTTTC	CASSQGGPGANVLTF	TRBV3-1	TRBJ2-6	.	.	15
TGCGCCAGCAGCCATCACTTCACACGGGGACAGGAAGAGCAGCCCCAGCATTTT	CASSHHFTRGQEEQPQHF	TRBV4-1	TRBJ1-5	TRBD1	.	18
TGCGCCAGCAGCCAAAGCCGGGACAGGGCCCACGAGCAGTACTTC	CASSQSRDRAHEQYF	TRBV5-1	TRBJ2-7	TRBD1	.	15
TGTGCCAGTAGTATAAGGGAGAGAGAAAAACTGTTTTTT	CASSIREREKLFF	TRBV19	TRBJ1-4	.	few	13
TGTGCCACCCGCACCGGGACAGGGGATAGCAATCAGCCCCAGCATTTT	CATRTGTGDSNQPQHF	TRBV24-1	TRBJ1-5	TRBD1	.	16
TGTGCCAGCAGCCCGGGGACTAGCGGGAGGCAAGAGACCCAGTACTTC	CASSPGTSGRQETQYF	TRBV13	TRBJ2-5	TRBD2	.	16
TGTGCCAGCAGCCAGAGAGCAGGGGGCGCGGGTTCACCCCTCCACTTT	CASSQRAGGAGSPLHF	TRBV14	TRBJ1-6	TRBD1	.	16
TGCGCCAGCAGCTTGGACGGCAGAGAAGAGACCCAGTACTTC	CASSLDGREETQYF	TRBV5-1	TRBJ2-5	.	once	14
TGCAGTGCTAGGGGCGCCGACACCGGGGAGCTGTTTTTT	CSARGADTGELFF	TRBV20-1	TRBJ2-2	.	few	13
TGCGCCAGCAGCCCCCTGGGCGACAGACTTGGGAACACTGAAGCTTTCTTT	CASSPLGDRLGNTEAFF	TRBV5-1	TRBJ1-1	.	.	17
TGTGCCATCAGTGTAGGTCCGTCTCGGGCTTATACAGATACGCAGTATTTT	CAISVGPSRAYTDTQYF	TRBV10-3	TRBJ2-3	.	.	17
TGTGCCAGCAGCCCTATGGGGCAGCCCCAGCATTTT	CASSPMGQPQHF	TRBV7-9	TRBJ1-5	.	.	12
TGTGCCAGCACCGTAGGGGCGGACACCGGGGAGCTGTTTTTT	CASTVGADTGELFF	TRBV11-2	TRBJ2-2	.	.	14
TGTGCCACCAGCAGGGGAAATTCAGCTTTCTTT	CATSRGNSAFF	TRBV24-1	TRBJ1-1	.	.	11
TGTGCCAGCAGCTTAGGACGGACTTGGGTCACTGAAGCTTTCTTT	CASSLGRTWVTEAFF	TRBV11-2	TRBJ1-1	.	few	15
TGTGCCAGCAGTTTAAGAGGGCATGAGCAGTTCTTC	CASSLRGHEQFF	TRBV27	TRBJ2-1	.	many	12
TGTGCCAGCAGCTTAGAGAACTTGGGATATGGCTACACCTTC	CASSLENLGYGYTF	TRBV7-9	TRBJ1-2	.	few	14
TGTGCCATCGAAGGAGGTCAGAACACCGGGGAGCTGTTTTTT	CAIEGGQNTGELFF	TRBV10-3	TRBJ2-2	.	.	14
TGTGCCAGCAGCACCACCGGGGGTGGTACGCAGTATTTT	CASSTTGGGTQYF	TRBV5-6	TRBJ2-3	.	.	13
TGCGCCAGCAGACACCCGGCGGGAGGTGATACGCAGTATTTT	CASRHPAGGDTQYF	TRBV4-1	TRBJ2-3	TRBD2	.	14
TGCAGTGCTACCGCCCTAGCGGGAGGGCCTCGTTCCGAGACCCAGTACTTC	CSATALAGGPRSETQYF	TRBV20-1	TRBJ2-5	TRBD2	.	17
TGTGCCAGCATCAAACAGGGGGCGATGAATCAGCCCCAGCATTTT	CASIKQGAMNQPQHF	TRBV6-2/TRBV6-3	TRBJ1-5	TRBD1	few	15
TGCAGCGTTGACGGGGGGACAGACTACGAGCAGTACTTC	CSVDGGTDYEQYF	TRBV29-1	TRBJ2-7	.	few	13
TGCAGCGTTGCCGGGACGGCATCCTACGAGCAGTACTTC	CSVAGTASYEQYF	TRBV29-1	TRBJ2-7	.	few	13